This TCR beta chain emerged from a study of cytomegalovirus exposure and HLA in healthy donors. Study-wide points: The investigators catalogued about 170 TCR beta chains as cytomegalovirus-associated. Reported findings show TCR beta sequences accurately forecast HLA-A and HLA-B alleles in most subjects. Evidence from a later analysis indicated that most CMV-associated TCR beta chains looked HLA-restricted.

Comment on this clone: Its matching antigen is unknown.

These donors counted as nominally healthy when sampled, but unrecorded immune exposures were likely. This CDR3 spans 18 amino acids. The germline V and J ends were trimmed by 5 bases and 0 bases, with 20 bases remaining between them. Germline V gives CDR1 SGHTA, CDR2 FQGNSA. Amplification used 60 Vbeta primers and 13 Jbeta primers. Sequenced by immunoSEQ multiplex PCR; TCRdb stores in-frame clones only, minus some. Of 100,000 or so clones in the sample, roughly 83% were seen once. This receptor was identified in a female donor in good health and CMV-seropositive. The V gene is TRBV7-2, the J gene TRBJ1-3; no clear D gene. The sample was PBMCs. CDR3 bases: TGTGCCAGCAGCCAGTATTCCCCAGGCGGGTTCTCTGGAAACACCATATATTTT. Amino acids: CASSQYSPGGFSGNTIYF.